This TCR beta chain appears in the sequencing data of a study of T cells in Graves' hyperthyroidism and ophthalmopathy. Uncontrolled infection, other autoimmune disease, pregnancy or lactation excluded patients. Diagnosis rested on symptoms, serum thyroxine and TRAb, thyroid ultrasound, and orbital computed tomography. RNA transcripts yielded amplified TCR beta CDR3 regions. The HTBI primer set served for first-round RT-PCR of the TCR CDR3. A single record per CDR3 protein comes from TCRdb applying MiXCR to the multiplex PCR reads. The table has roughly 500,000 distinct CDR3 sequences, around 45% seen once; the top ten hold roughly 20%. This clonotype occurred many times. This receptor was taken from an adult woman with Graves' disease, either hyperthyroidism or ophthalmopathy (not recorded which). Material: peripheral blood or thyroid tissue (not recorded which).

CDR3 nucleotide sequence: TGTGCCAGCAGCTTAATTCCTAAGGACGAGCAGTACTTC. Protein: CASSLIPKDEQYF. The chain has TRBV7-3 and TRBJ2-7; no firm D call. The ends were cut back, 1 base at V and 5 bases at J, with 9 bases in the middle. Germline CDR1 is SGHTA and CDR2 is FQGTGA. The CDR3 is 13 residues long.